This entry lists 22 T cell receptor beta chains sequenced from one sample in a study of blood T cells in healthy people across ages. Using a J-beta primer mix together with a sample-barcoded 5' primer, a second PCR was run for 7 to 11 cycles. TCRdb passed the 5' RACE reads through MiXCR, listing each CDR3 protein once. In the table there are roughly 1.9 million distinct CDR3 sequences, more than 35% of which are singletons. Sequencing was performed on blood. The receptors were sampled from a human donor in good health.

The V call is TRBV9, the J call TRBJ2-2; 7 bases are a match to TRBD1. Germline lookup yields CDR1 SGDLS and CDR2 YYNGEE. The ends lost 3 bases at V and 4 bases at J; junction bases unmatched: 12. The CDR3 totals 17 residues. This chain's CDR3 is CASSALQGLVSTGELFF. In nucleotides, the CDR3 is TGTGCCAGCAGCGCCTTACAGGGGTTGGTGAGCACCGGGGAGCTGTTTTTT.

The chain combines TRBV9 with TRBJ2-7; D is unclear. Trimming shortened V by 0 bases and J by 2 bases, and 12 bases separated the two germline ends. This CDR3 comprises 15 residues. Germline values: CDR1 SGDLS, CDR2 YYNGEE. CDR3 coding DNA: TGTGCCAGCAGCGTAGGCCAGGCATTCCCCTACGAGCAGTACTTC. Its translation is CASSVGQAFPYEQYF.

In the case of this clonotype: Compared with germline, one end of the junction differs, possibly owing to a read error. This sequence joins TRBV5-6 and TRBJ2-1; weak D call: TRBD1 (6 bases). The CDR3 loop spans 17 amino acids. The germline V gene encodes CDR1 SGHDT and CDR2 YYEEEE. The CDR3 DNA is TGTGCCAGCAGCTTGTGCACCCCTGGACAGTCCTGCAATGAGCAGTTCTTC. Its protein is CASSLCTPGQSCNEQFF.

This clonotype was detected a few times. This sequence joins TRBV29-1 and TRBJ2-5; possible D gene TRBD2, 6 bases. The J call may not be correct, given that the DNA end is closer to TRBJ2-7. The CDR3 consists of 12 residues. Per germline, CDR1 SQVTM and CDR2 ANQGSEA. The CDR3 DNA follows: TGCAGCGCAATCCCCCAGGAGGGCGAGCAGTACTTC. As protein: CSAIPQEGEQYF.

The gene calls are TRBV20-1 and TRBJ2-3; D is possibly TRBD2 (6 bases). Germline V gives CDR1 DFQATT, CDR2 SNEGSKA (reference sequence). Trimming shortened V by 5 bases and J by 4 bases, and 10 bases separated the two germline ends. The CDR3 totals 12 residues. The CDR3 nucleotides are TGCAGTGCTTCCTCTAGCGCAGATACGCAGTATTTT. Amino acid sequence: CSASSSADTQYF.

This clonotype was seen only a few times. The V call is TRBV27, the J call TRBJ2-7, with D tentatively TRBD1 (7 bases). This CDR3 has 14 residues. The V end lost 6 bases, the J end lost 2 bases, and 14 bases lay between the germline ends. Germline CDR1 MNHEY, CDR2 SMNVEV (reference sequence). CDR3 in DNA: TGTGCCAGCAGAAGGAGGGGGCGCACCTACGAGCAGTACTTC. Amino acids: CASRRRGRTYEQYF.

The rearrangement uses TRBV12-3 or TRBV12-4 and TRBJ2-5, with TRBD2 identical over 8 bases. With V trimmed by 3 bases and J by 5 bases, 14 bases remained unmatched. The CDR3 extends over 17 amino acids. The CDR3 sequence is CASSLGLAGGLAETQYF. In nucleotides, the CDR3 is TGTGCCAGCAGTTTGGGTCTAGCGGGCGGCCTCGCGGAGACCCAGTACTTC.

This clonotype was observed a few times. The V call is TRBV7-8, the J call TRBJ1-5, with TRBD1 identical over 7 bases. Germline CDR1 and CDR2: SGHVS and FQNEAQ. The CDR3 totals 16 residues. Trimming cost V 5 bases and J 9 bases; bases outside gene matches: 16. The CDR3 region is CASSPPREAGGSPQHF. The DNA for the CDR3 is TGTGCCAGCAGCCCCCCCCGGGAGGCAGGGGGTTCGCCCCAGCATTTT.

This clonotype occurred once. J is TRBJ1-1 and V is TRBV2; D uncertain. CDR3 size: 12 residues. The germline V gene encodes CDR1 SNHLY and CDR2 FYNNEI. The V gene lost 2 bases and the J gene lost 7 bases, with 8 bases spanning the gap. The CDR3 DNA is TGTGCCAGCAGTGAACAAAGTGTTGAAGCTTTCTTT. Its protein is CASSEQSVEAFF.

This clonotype was picked up one time. The CDR3 spells CASSPRQARLGGYTF. CDR3 DNA sequence: TGTGCCAGCAGCCCTCGCCAGGCCCGGCTGGGGGGCTACACCTTC. The chain recombines TRBV3-1 with TRBJ1-2; no firm D call. The V gene's germline CDR1 is LGHDT and CDR2 YNNKEL (reference sequence). Trimming pared 4 bases from V and 8 bases from J, leaving 20 bases between. The CDR3 has 15 amino acids.

This sequence joins TRBV20-1 and TRBJ1-1, with a possible D match to TRBD1 (5 bases). From germline, CDR1 is DFQATT and CDR2 SNEGSKA (reference sequence). The length of the CDR3 is 14 residues. Trimming took off 6 bases at V and 3 bases at J, with 17 bases between the two ends. The CDR3: CSALRWGWDTEAFF. The CDR3 DNA is TGCAGTGCCCTCCGCTGGGGGTGGGACACTGAAGCTTTCTTT.

This clonotype was observed a few times. This chain's CDR3 is CASSAPGRGETQYF. DNA of the CDR3: TGCGCCAGCAGTGCACCCGGAAGGGGAGAGACCCAGTACTTC. This rearrangement joins TRBV5-1 to TRBJ2-5, with D tentatively TRBD1 (5 bases). Trimming cost V 5 bases and J 4 bases, with 15 bases left between them. Germline CDR1 and CDR2: SGHRS and YFSETQ. The CDR3 spans 14 residues.

This chain joins TRBV7-9 and TRBJ2-7, with D perhaps being TRBD1 or TRBD2 (5 bases each). Germline-derived CDR1 and CDR2 are SEHNR and FQNEAQ (reference sequence). This CDR3 contains 13 residues. Trimming took 5 bases from V and 10 from J, leaving 18 bases between them. The CDR3 coding sequence is TGTGCCAGCAGCCTCCCCAGGGACGGAATTCAGTACTTC. Protein: CASSLPRDGIQYF.

This clonotype has more than one count but fewer than ten. The rearrangement links TRBV7-2 to TRBJ2-3, with D uncertain. CDR3 length equals 14 residues. The V gene lost 2 bases and the J gene lost 3 bases, with 9 bases spanning the gap. Germline V gives CDR1 SGHTA, CDR2 FQGNSA. The CDR3 is CASSLLLVTDTQYF. CDR3 sequence (DNA): TGTGCCAGCAGCTTATTGCTGGTTACAGATACGCAGTATTTT.

This clonotype has at least ten counts. The gene calls are TRBV7-2 and TRBJ2-5, with D maybe TRBD2 (6 bases). V was pared by 5 bases and J by 1 base, with 17 bases between. The CDR3 has 16 amino acids. The V gene's germline CDR1 is SGHTA and CDR2 FQGNSA. DNA of the CDR3: TGTGCCAGCAGCCCCTGGGCCGGGGAGGTCCAAGAGACCCAGTACTTC. Residues: CASSPWAGEVQETQYF.

This clonotype has more than one count but fewer than ten. This chain connects TRBV3-1 to TRBJ1-1; D is uncertain. The CDR3 spans 17 residues. Germline V lookup: CDR1 LGHDT, CDR2 YNNKEL (reference sequence). V was cut by 1 base and J by 0 bases, with 15 bases left in between. CDR3 sequence (DNA): TGTGCCAGCAGCCAAGTGCAGAGGCTTTTCGTGAACACTGAAGCTTTCTTT. Protein: CASSQVQRLFVNTEAFF.

This clonotype was observed a few times. The CDR3 reads CASSRRGGFDGYTF. In DNA, the CDR3 is TGCGCCAGCAGCAGGCGCGGGGGTTTTGATGGCTACACCTTC. This chain connects TRBV5-1 to TRBJ1-2; a weak D match, TRBD1 (5 bases). Germline-derived CDR1 and CDR2 are SGHRS and YFSETQ. CDR3 length: 14 residues. V was clipped by 4 bases and J by 6 bases, with 16 bases between them.

The sample holds a few counts of this clonotype. This chain joins TRBV20-1 and TRBJ2-5; 9 bases agree with TRBD1. The junction had 8 bases not matched to a gene; V was cut back by 4 bases and J by 5 bases. Germline V gene sequence: CDR1 DFQATT, CDR2 SNEGSKA (reference sequence). This CDR3 comprises 14 residues. For the CDR3, the DNA is TGCAGTGCTATAAAGGGGACAGGGAGGGAGACCCAGTACTTC. Residues: CSAIKGTGRETQYF.

The chain carries TRBV6-2 or TRBV6-3 and TRBJ2-7, with 7 bases aligning to TRBD1. Losses at the gene ends were 0 bases for V and 0 bases for J; bases not matched to a gene: 5. CDR3 length: 16 residues. The germline V gene has CDR1 MNHEY and CDR2 SVGEGT. The CDR3, as DNA: TGTGCCAGCAGTTACTCGGGGACAGCAATCTCCTACGAGCAGTACTTC. This codes for CASSYSGTAISYEQYF.

The V call is TRBV18, the J call TRBJ2-3, with D uncertain. The CDR3 runs 14 residues. V lost 7 bases and J lost 6, with 17 bases in between. CDR1 and CDR2 from the germline V gene are KGHSH and LQKENI. The CDR3 sequence is CASYPTTPGDTQYF. The CDR3 DNA reads TGTGCCAGCTATCCTACCACGCCCGGGGATACGCAGTATTTT.

The chain couples TRBV7-3 to TRBJ1-1; no firm D call. The germline CDR1 and CDR2 sequences are SGHTA and FQGTGA. This CDR3 region has 15 residues. V was clipped by 2 bases and J by 3 bases, with 13 bases between them. CDR3 sequence (DNA): TGTGCCAGCAGCTTAGCCCCTGAGACCCACACTGAAGCTTTCTTT. Its protein is CASSLAPETHTEAFF.

This clonotype occurred a few times. The V gene is TRBV15, the J gene TRBJ2-7; 11 bases map to TRBD2. The CDR3 covers 17 residues. V shed 2 bases and J 5 bases; nucleotides not matched to a gene: 11. In germline, CDR1 is LNHNV, CDR2 YYDKDF (reference sequence). The CDR3 coding sequence is TGTGCCACCAGCAGAAATGTCGTTAGCGGGGGGGGACACGAGCAGTACTTC. Translation: CATSRNVVSGGGHEQYF.